This T cell receptor (beta chain) was documented in a study of cytomegalovirus exposure and HLA in healthy donors. The PCR employed 60 Vbeta primers together with 13 Jbeta primers. The data were produced by immunoSEQ multiplex PCR, yet TCRdb's version contains in-frame clones alone and is incomplete. The sample contains about 110,000 clones, 70% to 80% of which appear only once. Germline V gene sequence: CDR1 KGHSH, CDR2 LQKENI. V shed 3 bases and J shed 0 bases, with 12 bases lying between them. CDR3 length: 17 residues. As for this clone: Its antigen is still unknown.

The study, taken as a whole, reports: Later work associated 16,951 TCR beta sequences with HLA alleles at 0.05 false discovery rate. Confirmation in vitro established that a few CMV-associated chains were specific for CMV antigens. An analysis done earlier found most TCR beta V segments productive about 90% or about 30% of the time. The study designated 164 TCR beta chains cytomegalovirus-associated.

The sequenced sample was PBMCs. The gene calls are TRBV18 and TRBJ2-6; perhaps TRBD1 as D (6 bases). The source is a boy aged 5-17 years in good health and CMV-seronegative. As DNA, the CDR3 is TGTGCCAGCTCACCTTTGCACAGGGCCTCTGGGGCCAACGTCCTGACTTTC. Its protein product is CASSPLHRASGANVLTF.